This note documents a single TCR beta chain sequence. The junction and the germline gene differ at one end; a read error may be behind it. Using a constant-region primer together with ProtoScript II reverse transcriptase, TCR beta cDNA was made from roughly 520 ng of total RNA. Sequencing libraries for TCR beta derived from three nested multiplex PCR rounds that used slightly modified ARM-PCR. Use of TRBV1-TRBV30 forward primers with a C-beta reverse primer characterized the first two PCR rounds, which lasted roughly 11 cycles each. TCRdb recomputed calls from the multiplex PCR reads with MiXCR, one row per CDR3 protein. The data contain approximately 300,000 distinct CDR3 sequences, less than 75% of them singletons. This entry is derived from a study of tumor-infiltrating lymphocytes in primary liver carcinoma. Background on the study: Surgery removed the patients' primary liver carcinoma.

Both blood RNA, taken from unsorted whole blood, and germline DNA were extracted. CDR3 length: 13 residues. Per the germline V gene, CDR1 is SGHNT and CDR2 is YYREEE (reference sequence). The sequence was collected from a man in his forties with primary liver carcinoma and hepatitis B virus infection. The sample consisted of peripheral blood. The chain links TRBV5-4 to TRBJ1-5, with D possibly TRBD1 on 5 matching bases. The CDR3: CASSLGQDQPQDF. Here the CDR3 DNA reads TGTGCCAGCAGTCTAGGACAAGATCAGCCCCAGGATTTT. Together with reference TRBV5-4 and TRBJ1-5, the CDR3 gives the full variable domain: ETGVTQSPTHLIKTRGQQVTLRCSSQSGHNTVSWYQQALGQGPQFIFQYYREEENGRGNFPPRFSGLQFPNYSSELNVNALELDDSALYLCASSLGQDQPQDFGDGTRLSIL.